This T cell receptor beta chain derives from a study of blood T cell repertoires in COVID-19. In the study overall: Donors in the United States, Italy and Spain gave samples during acute or convalescent COVID-19. PBMCs, B-cell-depleted T cells, or T cells provided the cDNA or gDNA that made up the material.

The V end lost 1 base, the J end lost 15 bases, and 10 bases lay between the germline ends. The CDR3 has 11 amino acids. Germline V CDR1 and CDR2: LGHNT, FRNRAP. Generated by immunoSEQ multiplex PCR, the TCRdb table keeps only in-frame clones and is missing some. The sample carries fewer than 350,000 clones, 80% to 90% recorded once. Followed over time, Seattle patients had been enrolled while infection was active. V is TRBV12-5 and J is TRBJ1-5; D unclear. The specimen sequenced was peripheral blood. The TCR sequence derives from a woman in her 30s with COVID-19, enrolled during active disease. The CDR3 spells CASGLGAARHF. CDR3 bases: TGTGCTAGTGGTTTGGGGGCCGCGAGGCATTTT.